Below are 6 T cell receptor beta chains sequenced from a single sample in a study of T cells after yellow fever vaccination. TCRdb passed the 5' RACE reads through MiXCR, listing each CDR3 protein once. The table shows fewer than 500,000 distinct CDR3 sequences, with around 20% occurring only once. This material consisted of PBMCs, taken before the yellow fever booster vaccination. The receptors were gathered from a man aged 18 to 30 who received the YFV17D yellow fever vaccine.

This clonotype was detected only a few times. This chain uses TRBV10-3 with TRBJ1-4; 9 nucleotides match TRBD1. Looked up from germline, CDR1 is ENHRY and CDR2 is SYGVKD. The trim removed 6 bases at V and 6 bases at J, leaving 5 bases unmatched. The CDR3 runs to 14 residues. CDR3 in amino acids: CAIRPGQGDEKLFF. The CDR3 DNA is TGTGCCATCAGACCGGGACAGGGTGATGAAAAACTGTTTTTT.

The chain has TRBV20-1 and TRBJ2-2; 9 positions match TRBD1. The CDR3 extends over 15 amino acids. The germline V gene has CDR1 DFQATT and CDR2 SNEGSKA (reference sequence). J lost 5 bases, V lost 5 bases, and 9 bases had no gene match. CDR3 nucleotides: TGCAGTGCTTTATACAGGGGACAGGGAACCGGGGAGCTGTTTTTT. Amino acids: CSALYRGQGTGELFF.

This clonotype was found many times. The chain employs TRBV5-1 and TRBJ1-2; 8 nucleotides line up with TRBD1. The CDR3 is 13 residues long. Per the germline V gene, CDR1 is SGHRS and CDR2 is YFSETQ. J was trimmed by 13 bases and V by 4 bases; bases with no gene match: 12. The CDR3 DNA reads TGCGCCAGCAGCAACGGACAGGGCGGCTTATTCACCTTC. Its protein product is CASSNGQGGLFTF.

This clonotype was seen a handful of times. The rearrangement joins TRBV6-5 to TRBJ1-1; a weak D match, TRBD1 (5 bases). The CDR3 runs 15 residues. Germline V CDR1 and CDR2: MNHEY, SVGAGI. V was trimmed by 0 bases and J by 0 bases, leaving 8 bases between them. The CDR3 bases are TGTGCCAGCAGTTACTCGGGCAGGGTGAACACTGAAGCTTTCTTT. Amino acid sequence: CASSYSGRVNTEAFF.

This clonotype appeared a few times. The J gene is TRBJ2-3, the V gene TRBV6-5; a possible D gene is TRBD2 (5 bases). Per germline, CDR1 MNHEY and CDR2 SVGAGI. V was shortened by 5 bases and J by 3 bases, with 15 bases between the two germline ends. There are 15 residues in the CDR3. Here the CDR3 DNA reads TGTGCCAGCAGTCCGGGCCCGGGAAGAACAGATACGCAGTATTTT. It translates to CASSPGPGRTDTQYF.

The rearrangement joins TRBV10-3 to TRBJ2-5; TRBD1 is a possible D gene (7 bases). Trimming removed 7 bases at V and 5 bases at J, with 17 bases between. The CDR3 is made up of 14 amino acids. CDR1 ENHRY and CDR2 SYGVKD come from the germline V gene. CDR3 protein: CAIKQGGQRETQYF. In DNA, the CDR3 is TGTGCCATCAAGCAGGGGGGTCAACGGGAGACCCAGTACTTC.